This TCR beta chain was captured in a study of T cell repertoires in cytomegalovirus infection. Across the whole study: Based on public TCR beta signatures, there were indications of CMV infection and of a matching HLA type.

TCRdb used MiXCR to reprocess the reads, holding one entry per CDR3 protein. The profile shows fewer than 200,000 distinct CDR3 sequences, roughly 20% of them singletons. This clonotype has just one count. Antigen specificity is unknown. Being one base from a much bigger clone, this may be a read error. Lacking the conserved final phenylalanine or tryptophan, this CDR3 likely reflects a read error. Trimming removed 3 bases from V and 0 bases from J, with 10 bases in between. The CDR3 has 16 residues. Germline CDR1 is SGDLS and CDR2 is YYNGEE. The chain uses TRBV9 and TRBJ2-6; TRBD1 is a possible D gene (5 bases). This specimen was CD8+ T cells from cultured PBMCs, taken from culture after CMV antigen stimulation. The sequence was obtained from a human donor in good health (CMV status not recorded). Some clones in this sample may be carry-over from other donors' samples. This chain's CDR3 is CASSADSLSGANVLTL. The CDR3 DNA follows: TGTGCCAGCAGCGCAGACAGTCTCTCTGGGGCCAACGTCCTGACTTTA.